One sample yielded the 20 T cell receptor beta chains listed below, sequenced in a study of blood T cell repertoires in COVID-19. Sequencing used immunoSEQ multiplex PCR; TCRdb keeps in-frame clones, though not all of them. This sample has approximately 90,000 clones, with 70% to 80% found just once. Input material: peripheral blood. These receptors all come from a human donor in a cohort sampled during active COVID-19.

This chain connects TRBV6-4 to TRBJ2-5, with D tentatively TRBD2 (5 bases). This CDR3 is 13 amino acids long. Trimming cost V 6 bases and J 5 bases, with 13 bases left between them. Germline CDR1 reads MRHNA; CDR2 reads SNTAGT. CDR3 sequence reads: CASSLERGETQYF. The CDR3 DNA is TGTGCCAGCAGCCTGGAACGCGGGGAGACCCAGTACTTC.

The chain combines TRBV6-5 with TRBJ2-7, with 10 bases aligning to TRBD2. This CDR3 comprises 16 residues. J lost 3 bases, V lost 0 bases, and 5 bases had no gene match. Germline V gene lookup returns CDR1 MNHEY and CDR2 SVGAGI. The CDR3: CASSYSRAGGNYEQYF. In nucleotides, the CDR3 is TGTGCCAGCAGTTACTCGAGAGCGGGAGGGAACTACGAGCAGTACTTC.

The chain has TRBV7-2 and TRBJ1-6; 7 bases match TRBD1. V trimming: 1 base; J trimming: 10 bases; junction bases outside the gene matches: 7. The CDR3 has 15 amino acids. The germline V gene encodes CDR1 SGHTA and CDR2 FQGNSA. The DNA of the CDR3 is TGTGCCAGCAGCTTAGGAGCAGGGGGACGATCACCCCTCCACTTT. This translates into CASSLGAGGRSPLHF. The whole variable domain, filled in from reference TRBV7-2 and TRBJ1-6, reads GAGVSQSPSNKVTEKGKDVELRCDPISGHTALYWYRQSLGQGLEFLIYFQGNSAPDKSGLPSDRFSAERTGGSVSTLTIQRTQQEDSAVYLCASSLGAGGRSPLHFGNGTRLTVT.

This clone showed up just once. The CDR3 coding sequence is TGTGCCAGCTCACCCAACAGGGACACCGGGGAGCTGTTTTTT. Translation: CASSPNRDTGELFF. V usage is TRBV18 and J usage is TRBJ2-2; D might be TRBD1 (6 bases). The CDR3 extends over 14 amino acids. CDR1 is KGHSH and CDR2 is LQKENI in the germline V gene. V dropped 3 bases and J dropped 3 bases, with 8 bases sitting between them.

The rearrangement joins TRBV7-2 to TRBJ1-6; the match to TRBD1 covers 9 bases. Germline V CDR1 and CDR2: SGHTA, FQGNSA. V lost 0 bases, J lost 10 bases, and 4 bases stayed unmatched. This CDR3 has 15 amino acids. The CDR3 protein is CASSLAGQGGSPLHF. The CDR3 DNA is TGTGCCAGCAGCTTAGCGGGACAGGGTGGCTCACCCCTCCACTTT. The whole variable domain, remainder taken from reference TRBV7-2 and TRBJ1-6, is GAGVSQSPSNKVTEKGKDVELRCDPISGHTALYWYRQSLGQGLEFLIYFQGNSAPDKSGLPSDRFSAERTGGSVSTLTIQRTQQEDSAVYLCASSLAGQGGSPLHFGNGTRLTVT.

In this sample, this clone turned up a few times. V and J are TRBV9 and TRBJ2-7, with 11 bases matching TRBD2. J gave up 5 bases and V 7 bases, and 5 bases lay outside the gene matches. This CDR3 region has 13 residues. Germline V gene lookup returns CDR1 SGDLS and CDR2 YYNGEE. The CDR3 here is CASGTSGRNEQYF. The CDR3 DNA reads as TGTGCCAGCGGAACTAGCGGGAGAAACGAGCAGTACTTC. Filled out from reference TRBV9 and TRBJ2-7, the complete variable domain reads DSGVTQTPKHLITATGQRVTLRCSPRSGDLSVYWYQQSLDQGLQFLIQYYNGEERAKGNILERFSAQQFPDLHSELNLSSLELGDSALYFCASGTSGRNEQYFGPGTRLTVT.

J is TRBJ1-6 and V is TRBV6-6; 9 bases fit TRBD1. This CDR3 is 14 amino acids long. Trimming removed 5 bases from V and 14 bases from J; junction bases left unmatched: 10. CDR1 MNHNY and CDR2 SVGAGI come from the germline V gene (reference sequence). As DNA, the CDR3 is TGTGCCAGCAGTCCCGGGACAGGGTTTAATTCCCTCCACTTT. Its translation is CASSPGTGFNSLHF.

The chain recombines TRBV5-5 with TRBJ2-7, with TRBD2 matching over 9 bases. CDR1 and CDR2 from the germline V gene are SGHKS and YYEKEE (reference sequence). J gave up 2 bases and V 4 bases, and 10 bases lay outside the gene matches. The CDR3 consists of 16 residues. CDR3 DNA sequence: TGTGCCAGCAGCCCTCCCCTGAGCGGGAGGCCCTACGAGCAGTACTTC. This sequence encodes CASSPPLSGRPYEQYF. Drawing the rest from reference TRBV5-5 and TRBJ2-7, the complete variable domain is DAGVTQSPTHLIKTRGQQVTLRCSPISGHKSVSWYQQVLGQGPQFIFQYYEKEERGRGNFPDRFSARQFPNYSSELNVNALLLGDSALYLCASSPPLSGRPYEQYFGPGTRLTVT.

The chain combines TRBV4-3 with TRBJ2-7, with D perhaps matching TRBD1 (6 bases). Trimming stripped 3 bases from V and 4 bases from J, with 16 bases between. The CDR3 contains 15 residues. Germline CDR1 is LGHNA and CDR2 is YSLEER. CDR3 bases: TGCGCCAGCAGCCAGCTAATTACAGGGCTTTACGAGCAGTACTTC. Protein product: CASSQLITGLYEQYF.

The genes are TRBV30 and TRBJ1-1; 10 bases map to TRBD1. V shed 5 bases and J 7 bases; nucleotides not matched to a gene: 4. The CDR3 has 12 residues. Germline-derived CDR1 and CDR2 are GTSNPN and SVGIG (reference sequence). The CDR3 reads CAWGQGVIEAFF. DNA for the CDR3: TGTGCCTGGGGACAGGGGGTAATTGAAGCTTTCTTT. Complete variable domain (other parts from reference TRBV30 and TRBJ1-1): SQTIHQWPATLVQPVGSPLSLECTVEGTSNPNLYWYRQAAGRGLQLLFYSVGIGQISSEVPQNLSASRPQDRQFILSSKKLLLSDSGFYLCAWGQGVIEAFFGQGTRLTVV.

The chain is built from TRBV6-5 and TRBJ2-7, with D unresolved. The CDR3 is 11 amino acids. CDR1 is MNHEY, CDR2 SVGAGI, per germline. Trimming took off 3 bases at V and 9 bases at J, with 9 bases between the two ends. The chain's CDR3 is CASSYLSRQYF. In nucleotides, the CDR3 is TGTGCCAGCAGTTATTTGTCGCGGCAGTACTTC.

This clone was detected only once. The CDR3 here is CASSPRASAFSYNEQFF. The CDR3 region has the DNA TGTGCCAGCAGCCCAAGGGCTAGCGCCTTTTCCTACAATGAGCAGTTCTTC. The chain joins TRBV7-8 to TRBJ2-1; TRBD2 might be the D (6 bases). V lost 5 bases to trimming and J lost 1 base, with 18 bases between them. The CDR3 spans 17 residues. The V gene's germline CDR1 is SGHVS and CDR2 FQNEAQ.

J is TRBJ2-7 and V is TRBV30; TRBD1 matches at 7 bases. V was clipped by 4 bases and J by 3 bases; unmatched bases: 9. The CDR3 is made up of 14 amino acids. Germline V CDR1 and CDR2: GTSNPN, SVGIG (reference sequence). The chain's CDR3 is CAWNVPGQYYEQYF. CDR3 bases: TGTGCCTGGAATGTACCGGGACAGTACTACGAGCAGTACTTC.

J is TRBJ1-4 and V is TRBV2; 7 nucleotides match TRBD1. The CDR3 contains 15 residues. Trimming removed 7 bases from V and 2 bases from J; junction bases left unmatched: 7. Per the germline V gene, CDR1 is SNHLY and CDR2 is FYNNEI. The chain's CDR3 is CASNGAGQTNEKLFF. The CDR3 DNA reads TGTGCCAGCAATGGAGCGGGACAGACTAATGAAAAACTGTTTTTT. The full variable domain, with the rest looked up from reference TRBV2 and TRBJ1-4, is EPEVTQTPSHQVTQMGQEVILRCVPISNHLYFYWYRQILGQKVEFLVSFYNNEISEKSEIFDDQFSVERPDGSNFTLKIRSTKLEDSAMYFCASNGAGQTNEKLFFGSGTQLSVL.

The chain is built from TRBV6-4 and TRBJ2-2; 10 bases match TRBD2. The CDR3 covers 18 residues. Germline loops: CDR1 MRHNA, CDR2 SNTAGT. With V trimmed by 3 bases and J by 6 bases, 13 bases remained unmatched. CDR3 bases: TGTGCCAGCAGTGAGCAGAGTTCCCTAGCGGGAGTGCCCGGGGAGCTGTTTTTT. This sequence encodes CASSEQSSLAGVPGELFF.

This chain connects TRBV28 to TRBJ1-2; TRBD1 matches 9 bases. The J segment lost 6 bases and the V segment lost 5 bases, leaving 13 bases of the junction unmatched. Germline loops: CDR1 MDHEN, CDR2 SYDVKM. This CDR3 has 16 amino acids. CDR3 nucleotide sequence: TGTGCCAGCAGTCGGACAGGGGCCTCTAAGCTTGATGGCTACACCTTC. Amino acid sequence: CASSRTGASKLDGYTF.

The sample holds a few counts of this clone. V and J are TRBV7-2 and TRBJ2-5, with 7 bases lining up with TRBD1. V lost 5 bases, J lost 3 bases, and 6 bases stayed unmatched. Germline assignment: CDR1 SGHTA and CDR2 FQGNSA. The CDR3 has 14 amino acids. Here the CDR3 reads CASSGSDREETQYF. CDR3 in DNA: TGTGCCAGCAGCGGATCAGACAGGGAAGAGACCCAGTACTTC.

The chain is built from TRBV7-2 and TRBJ2-1; 9 bases are shared with TRBD2. With V trimmed by 1 base and J by 4 bases, 5 bases remained unmatched. This CDR3 has 16 amino acids. The germline V gene has CDR1 SGHTA and CDR2 FQGNSA. Written as DNA, the CDR3 is TGTGCCAGCAGCTTAGTCGGGACTAGCTCATACAATGAGCAGTTCTTC. This gives the protein CASSLVGTSSYNEQFF.

The genes are TRBV24-1 and TRBJ2-7; TRBD2 agrees at 12 bases. The CDR3 is 16 amino acids. The germline V gene encodes CDR1 KGHDR and CDR2 SFDVKD. V dropped 2 bases and J dropped 3; count of bases not matched to a gene: 4. CDR3 bases: TGTGCCACCAGTGATTCCGGGACTAGCGGGCGCTACGAGCAGTACTTC. Residues: CATSDSGTSGRYEQYF.

The CDR3 DNA is TGTGCCAGTAGTATCGGGAACACCGGGGAGCTGTTTTTT. Its translation is CASSIGNTGELFF. This rearrangement joins TRBV19 to TRBJ2-2; no definite D call. Germline V gives CDR1 LNHDA, CDR2 SQIVND (reference sequence). The CDR3 has 13 residues. V lost 3 bases and J 1 base, leaving 3 bases between the germline ends.